The 5 T cell receptor beta chains listed next were all sequenced from one sample in a study of CD8+CD57+ T cells in acquired aplastic anemia. It was genomic DNA that served as the template for profiling TCR beta VDJ and CDR3. Each CDR3 protein is one row after TCRdb ran MiXCR on the reads. Of about 210,000 distinct CDR3 sequences in the sample, 30% to 35% are singletons; the top ten hold 1.1%. Sequencing was performed on sorted CD4+, CD8+, or CD8+CD57+ T cells (not recorded which) from PBMCs. The receptors shown here come from a human donor in good health, serving as a control.

CDR3: CASSHRGQGNYGYTF. The CDR3, as DNA: TGTGCCAGCAGTCACCGTGGACAGGGTAACTATGGCTACACCTTC. The rearrangement links TRBV6-5 to TRBJ1-2, with 8 bases lining up with TRBD1. Germline V lookup: CDR1 MNHEY, CDR2 SVGAGI. The V and J ends lost 5 bases and 1 base, in that order; junction bases with no gene match: 6. There are 15 residues in the CDR3.

This clonotype was seen repeatedly, ten times or more. The chain joins TRBV20-1 to TRBJ1-1; TRBD1 is a possible D gene (5 bases). V lost 0 bases and J 3 bases, leaving 20 bases between the germline ends. CDR3 length: 17 residues. Germline CDR1 is DFQATT and CDR2 is SNEGSKA (reference sequence). The CDR3 protein is CSARDYEGPQRDTEAFF. DNA of the CDR3: TGCAGTGCTAGAGATTATGAGGGACCCCAGCGGGACACTGAAGCTTTCTTT.

The chain recombines TRBV27 with TRBJ2-3; D might be TRBD1 (5 bases). From germline, CDR1 is MNHEY and CDR2 SMNVEV (reference sequence). This CDR3 is 16 amino acids long. With 2 bases removed from V and 1 base from J, the gap between germline ends came to 13 bases. CDR3 amino acids: CASSLITGVGTDTQYF. The CDR3 coding sequence is TGTGCCAGCAGTTTAATCACAGGCGTCGGCACAGATACGCAGTATTTT.

The chain carries TRBV20-1 and TRBJ1-2, with 7 bases that match TRBD1. Looked up from germline, CDR1 is DFQATT and CDR2 is SNEGSKA (reference sequence). This CDR3 has 11 amino acids. The V segment lost 4 bases and the J segment 8 bases; nucleotides outside the gene matches: 4. CDR3 residues: CSAKDRDGYTF. CDR3 in DNA: TGCAGTGCTAAAGACAGGGACGGCTACACCTTC.

This clonotype came up many times. This chain links TRBV7-9 with TRBJ1-3; D unresolved. Looked up from germline, CDR1 is SEHNR and CDR2 is FQNEAQ (reference sequence). V was pared by 5 bases and J by 0 bases, with 14 bases between. The CDR3 is made up of 16 amino acids. Written as DNA, the CDR3 is TGTGCCAGCAGCCTTCGACCATCCAGCTCTGGAAACACCATATATTTT. This gives the protein CASSLRPSSSGNTIYF.